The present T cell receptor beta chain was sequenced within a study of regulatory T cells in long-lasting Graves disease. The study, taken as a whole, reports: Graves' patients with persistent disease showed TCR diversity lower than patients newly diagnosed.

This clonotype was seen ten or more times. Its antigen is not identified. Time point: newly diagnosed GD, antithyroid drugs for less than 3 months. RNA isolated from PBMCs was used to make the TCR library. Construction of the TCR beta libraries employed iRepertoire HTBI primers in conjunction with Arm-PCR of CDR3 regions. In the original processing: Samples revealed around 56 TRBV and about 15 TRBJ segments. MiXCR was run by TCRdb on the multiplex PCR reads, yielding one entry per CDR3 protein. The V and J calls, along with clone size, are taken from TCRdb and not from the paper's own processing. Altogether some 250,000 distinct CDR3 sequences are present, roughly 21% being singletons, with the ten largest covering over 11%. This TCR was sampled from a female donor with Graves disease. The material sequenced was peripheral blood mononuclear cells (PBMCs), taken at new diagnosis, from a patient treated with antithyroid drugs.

CDR3 in DNA: TGTGCCAGCAGCACTCCAGGGGTGGAGTCACCCCTCCACTTT. Translating gives CASSTPGVESPLHF. The chain carries TRBV7-2 and TRBJ1-6, with D maybe TRBD1 (6 bases). V was pared by 5 bases and J by 10 bases, with 15 bases between. Germline CDR1 reads SGHTA; CDR2 reads FQGNSA. The CDR3 is made up of 14 amino acids.